This T cell receptor (beta chain) appears in the sequencing data of a study of CD8+ T cells in alopecia areata. Sequencing relied on a cDNA template that was reverse transcribed from extracted RNA. Some clones are missing from TCRdb's copy, which holds only in-frame ones; the method was immunoSEQ multiplex PCR. This repertoire shows 95,000 to 150,000 clones, over 60% found once; its top ten account for around 5.7%. The V gene lost 5 bases and the J gene lost 2 bases, with 15 bases spanning the gap. In germline, CDR1 is SGHVS, CDR2 FNYEAQ. The CDR3 runs 15 residues. Regarding treatment: oral pan-JAK inhibitor, 5-10 mg twice daily. Sorting of PBMCs yielded the CD4+ and CD8+ T cells.

This clonotype was sampled from a human donor with alopecia areata. This rearrangement joins TRBV7-6 to TRBJ2-5; D possibly corresponds to TRBD2 (6 bases). The source material was CD4+ T cells sorted from blood, sampled at week 4, from a patient treated with tofacitinib. The CDR3 reads CASSIQSSGQETQYF. The CDR3 DNA sequence: TGTGCCAGCAGCATACAGTCCAGCGGGCAAGAGACCCAGTACTTC.